What follows are 18 T cell receptor beta chains derived from one specimen sequenced in a study of control samples from healthy donors and cancer patients. Repertoires were generated with immunoSEQ multiplex PCR, while TCRdb's copy carries only in-frame clones and drops some. The sample lists tens of thousands of clones, 70% to 85% occurring once. The specimen was PBMCs. These receptors all come from a man aged 70 or older with lung cancer.

This clone was counted a few times. J is TRBJ1-2 and V is TRBV2, with TRBD1 matching 7 bases. Per germline, CDR1 SNHLY and CDR2 FYNNEI. V lost 6 bases and J lost 4; bases outside the gene matches: 2. The CDR3 contains 12 residues. The CDR3 nucleotides read TGTGCCAGCAGGGGGGACAGCTATGGCTACACCTTC. Its translation: CASRGDSYGYTF.

The chain links TRBV30 to TRBJ2-1; 8 bases are a match to TRBD2. The V and J ends lost 5 bases and 8 bases, in that order; junction bases with no gene match: 14. Per the germline V gene, CDR1 is GTSNPN and CDR2 is SVGIG (reference sequence). The CDR3 length is 15 residues. CDR3 sequence (DNA): TGTGCCTGGTCGCGTGGTAGCGGGGTGGGAGATGAGCAGTTCTTC. Its protein product is CAWSRGSGVGDEQFF.

The CDR3 DNA reads TGTGCCACGCGAAAGGGGGGCCGCACAGATACGCAGTATTTT. Its translation: CATRKGGRTDTQYF. The chain is built from TRBV6-6 and TRBJ2-3, with D perhaps given as TRBD1 or TRBD2 (6 bases each). Germline loops: CDR1 MNHNY, CDR2 SVGAGI (reference sequence). This CDR3 has 14 amino acids. V lost 10 bases, J lost 1 base, and 15 bases lay in between.

CDR3 in amino acids: CAWNMAGRRGELFF. DNA of the CDR3: TGTGCCTGGAATATGGCAGGGCGACGCGGGGAGCTGTTTTTT. The chain is built from TRBV30 and TRBJ2-2; D possibly corresponds to TRBD1 (5 bases). V lost 4 bases, J lost 7 bases, and 16 bases lay in between. The CDR3 runs 14 residues. In germline, CDR1 is GTSNPN, CDR2 SVGIG (reference sequence).

V gene TRBV6-2 or TRBV6-3 combines with J gene TRBJ2-1; no clear D gene. The CDR3 is 11 amino acids. Germline CDR1 is MNHEY and CDR2 is SVGEGT. Trimming left V 0 bases short and J 10 bases short, with 4 bases between. The CDR3 loop reads CASSYSQEQFF. CDR3 coding DNA: TGTGCCAGCAGTTACTCGCAGGAGCAGTTCTTC.

This chain links TRBV6-1 with TRBJ1-5; D not certain. The V end lost 2 bases, the J end lost 5 bases, and 7 bases lay between the germline ends. This CDR3 comprises 13 residues. Germline V gives CDR1 MNHNS, CDR2 SASEGT. The CDR3 DNA is TGTGCCAGCAGTGAAAGAGGCTATCAGCCCCAGCATTTT. This translates into CASSERGYQPQHF.

The chain employs TRBV5-1 and TRBJ2-3; D unclear. The CDR3 has 18 residues. The V gene's germline CDR1 is SGHRS and CDR2 YFSETQ. The V gene lost 4 bases and the J gene lost 0 bases, with 21 bases spanning the gap. The CDR3 sequence: CASSPEGNKPTSTDTQYF. The CDR3 nucleotides read TGCGCCAGCAGCCCAGAAGGAAACAAACCGACTAGCACAGATACGCAGTATTTT.

The rearrangement links TRBV18 to TRBJ1-1; D is perhaps TRBD1 (5 bases). Germline loops: CDR1 KGHSH, CDR2 LQKENI. V was shortened by 1 base and J by 8 bases, with 14 bases between the two germline ends. This CDR3 is 14 amino acids long. CDR3 bases: TGTGCCAGCTCACCACGGGTCAGGGACTTAGAAGCTTTCTTT. It specifies CASSPRVRDLEAFF.

The chain carries TRBV6-1 and TRBJ1-2; D gene unclear. V was trimmed by 2 bases and J by 8 bases, leaving 12 bases between them. The CDR3 extends over 13 amino acids. Per the germline V gene, CDR1 is MNHNS and CDR2 is SASEGT. CDR3 coding DNA: TGTGCCAGCAGTGAATTGCCTGGGGAGGGCTACACCTTC. It encodes CASSELPGEGYTF.

A single count supports this clone. V is TRBV4-1 and J is TRBJ2-1; D is ambiguous. Germline V gene data show CDR1 as MGHRA and CDR2 as YSYEKL. This CDR3 region has 16 residues. The ends were cut back, 2 bases at V and 8 bases at J, with 19 bases in the middle. CDR3 sequence: CASSQSTAQRVDEQFF. CDR3 coding DNA: TGCGCCAGCAGCCAATCCACGGCCCAACGGGTAGATGAGCAGTTCTTC.

As to this clone: Mismatch with germline at one junction end may stem from a read error. The genes are TRBV6-5 and TRBJ2-7, with unresolved D. Germline CDR1 and CDR2: MNHEY and SVGAGI. There are 11 residues in the CDR3. CDR3 coding DNA: TGTGCCAGCACTCAATCCTACGGGCAGTACTTC. This gives the protein CASTQSYGQYF.

The chain links TRBV10-3 to TRBJ1-2, with a tentative D call TRBD1 (6 bases). Germline CDR1 and CDR2: ENHRY and SYGVKD. Trimming cost V 3 bases and J 2 bases, with 7 bases left between them. The CDR3 has 13 amino acids. CDR3 bases: TGTGCCATCAGTGATACAGGGAACTATGGCTACACCTTC. It codes for CAISDTGNYGYTF.

Here the CDR3 DNA reads TGTGCCAGCAGCCCGTTTGGGGGGCCGGTCTCTTGGTACCAAGAGACCCAGTACTTC. It encodes CASSPFGGPVSWYQETQYF. J is TRBJ2-5 and V is TRBV7-2; D is perhaps TRBD1 or TRBD2 (6 bases each). This CDR3 spans 19 amino acids. The V gene lost 5 bases and the J gene lost 0 bases, with 25 bases spanning the gap. Germline assignment: CDR1 SGHTA and CDR2 FQGNSA.

The chain links TRBV18 to TRBJ2-3, with D tentatively TRBD1 (5 bases). The CDR3 has 18 residues. V shed 1 base and J shed 1 base, with 18 bases lying between them. Germline CDR1 and CDR2: KGHSH and LQKENI. The CDR3 DNA sequence: TGTGCCAGCTCACCACTTGGAACTCAGGGCCGCGGCACAGATACGCAGTATTTT. Its translation is CASSPLGTQGRGTDTQYF.

The rearrangement links TRBV7-2 to TRBJ2-2, with 9 bases that match TRBD2. The J segment lost 6 bases and the V segment lost 3 bases, leaving 5 bases of the junction unmatched. Germline loops: CDR1 SGHTA, CDR2 FQGNSA. There are 15 residues in the CDR3. The CDR3 region has the DNA TGTGCCAGCAGCTTCTTGACTAGCGGAGCCGGGGAGCTGTTTTTT. Translation: CASSFLTSGAGELFF. Based on the CDR3 plus reference TRBV7-2 and TRBJ2-2, the full variable domain is GAGVSQSPSNKVTEKGKDVELRCDPISGHTALYWYRQSLGQGLEFLIYFQGNSAPDKSGLPSDRFSAERTGGSVSTLTIQRTQQEDSAVYLCASSFLTSGAGELFFGEGSRLTVL.

The chain carries TRBV24-1 and TRBJ2-3; D tentatively fits TRBD1 or TRBD2 (5 bases each). V was shortened by 4 bases and J by 5 bases, with 18 bases between the two germline ends. Germline V gene data show CDR1 as KGHDR and CDR2 as SFDVKD. The CDR3 is 16 residues long. The CDR3 here is CATSDLGRGEKDTQYF. The CDR3 DNA follows: TGTGCCACCAGTGACCTCGGTAGGGGAGAAAAAGATACGCAGTATTTT.

The chain recombines TRBV25-1 with TRBJ1-2, with D tentatively TRBD1 (5 bases). Germline values: CDR1 MGHDK, CDR2 SYGVNS. The CDR3 extends over 14 amino acids. V gave up 5 bases and J gave up 8 bases, with 18 bases separating them. The CDR3 nucleotides are TGTGCCAGCAGTCCAGACAATGGGGGTTCAGGCTACACCTTC. Its translation is CASSPDNGGSGYTF.

V is TRBV18 and J is TRBJ2-3; TRBD1 agrees at 9 bases. The germline V gene has CDR1 KGHSH and CDR2 LQKENI. The CDR3 is made up of 15 amino acids. V lost 6 bases to trimming and J lost 2 bases; unmatched junction nucleotides: 6. The CDR3 region has the DNA TGTGCCAGCTCCCGGGACAGGGCTCCCACAGATACGCAGTATTTT. Protein product: CASSRDRAPTDTQYF.